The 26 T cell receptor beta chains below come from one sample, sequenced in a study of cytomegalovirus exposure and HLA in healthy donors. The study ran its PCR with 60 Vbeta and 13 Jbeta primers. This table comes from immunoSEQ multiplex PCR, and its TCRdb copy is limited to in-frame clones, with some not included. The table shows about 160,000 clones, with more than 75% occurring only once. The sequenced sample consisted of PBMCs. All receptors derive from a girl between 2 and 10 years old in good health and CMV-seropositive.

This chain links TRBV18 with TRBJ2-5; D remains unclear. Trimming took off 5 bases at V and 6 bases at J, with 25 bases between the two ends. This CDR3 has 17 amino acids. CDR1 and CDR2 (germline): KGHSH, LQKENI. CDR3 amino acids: CASSSISLGGMSKTQYF. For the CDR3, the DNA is TGTGCCAGCTCATCCATCTCCCTCGGCGGCATGTCAAAGACCCAGTACTTC. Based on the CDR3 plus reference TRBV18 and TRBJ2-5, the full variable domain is NAGVMQNPRHLVRRRGQEARLRCSPMKGHSHVYWYRQLPEEGLKFMVYLQKENIIDESGMPKERFSAEFPKEGPSILRIQQVVRGDSAAYFCASSSISLGGMSKTQYFGPGTRLLVL.

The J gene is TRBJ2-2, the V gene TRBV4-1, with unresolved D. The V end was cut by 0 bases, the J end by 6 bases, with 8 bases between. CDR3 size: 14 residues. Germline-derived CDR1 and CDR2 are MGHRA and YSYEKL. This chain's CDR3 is CASSQEAKSGELFF. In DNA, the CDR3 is TGCGCCAGCAGCCAAGAAGCAAAGTCCGGGGAGCTGTTTTTT.

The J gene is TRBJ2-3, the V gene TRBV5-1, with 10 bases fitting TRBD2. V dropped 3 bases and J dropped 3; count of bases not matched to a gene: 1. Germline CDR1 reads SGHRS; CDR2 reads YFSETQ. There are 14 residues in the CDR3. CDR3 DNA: TGCGCCAGCAGCTGGGGACTAGCGACAGATACGCAGTATTTT. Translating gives CASSWGLATDTQYF.

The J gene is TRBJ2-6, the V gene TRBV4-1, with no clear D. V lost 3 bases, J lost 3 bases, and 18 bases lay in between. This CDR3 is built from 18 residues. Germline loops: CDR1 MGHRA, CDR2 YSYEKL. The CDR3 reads CASSQLATPLGGANVLTF. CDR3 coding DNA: TGCGCCAGCAGCCAGTTGGCGACTCCCCTCGGTGGGGCCAACGTCCTGACTTTC.

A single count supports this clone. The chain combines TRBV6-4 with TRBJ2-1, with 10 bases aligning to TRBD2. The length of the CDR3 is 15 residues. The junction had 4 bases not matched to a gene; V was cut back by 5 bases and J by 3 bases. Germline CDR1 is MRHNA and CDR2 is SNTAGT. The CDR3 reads CASSRLAGLYNEQFF. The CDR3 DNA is TGTGCCAGCAGTCGACTAGCGGGTCTCTACAATGAGCAGTTCTTC.

Here the CDR3 reads CASSLRGDRVGEKLFF. DNA for the CDR3: TGTGCCAGCAGCCTTAGAGGAGACAGGGTTGGGGAAAAACTGTTTTTT. The chain is built from TRBV7-8 and TRBJ1-4; TRBD1 matches at 7 bases. The CDR3 length is 16 residues. Losses at the gene ends were 5 bases for V and 8 bases for J; bases not matched to a gene: 14. Looked up from germline, CDR1 is SGHVS and CDR2 is FQNEAQ.

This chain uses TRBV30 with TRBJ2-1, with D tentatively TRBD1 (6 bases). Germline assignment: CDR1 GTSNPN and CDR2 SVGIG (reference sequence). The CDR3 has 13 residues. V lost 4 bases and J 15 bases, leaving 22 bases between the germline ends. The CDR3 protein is CAWTHGEPGVGFF. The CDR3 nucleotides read TGTGCCTGGACCCACGGGGAGCCAGGGGTGGGGTTCTTC.

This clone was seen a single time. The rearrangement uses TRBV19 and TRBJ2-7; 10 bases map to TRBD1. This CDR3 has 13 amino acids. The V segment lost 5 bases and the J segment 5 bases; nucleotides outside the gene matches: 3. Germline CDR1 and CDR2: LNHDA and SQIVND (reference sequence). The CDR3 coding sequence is TGTGCCAGTAGTCAAGGACAGGGGGACGAGCAGTACTTC. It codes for CASSQGQGDEQYF.

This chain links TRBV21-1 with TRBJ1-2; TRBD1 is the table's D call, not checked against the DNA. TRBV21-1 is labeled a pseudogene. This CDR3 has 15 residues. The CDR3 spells CASSKDGGQSYGYTF. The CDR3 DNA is TGTGCCAGCAGCAAAGACGGGGGACAGTCCTATGGCTACACCTTC.

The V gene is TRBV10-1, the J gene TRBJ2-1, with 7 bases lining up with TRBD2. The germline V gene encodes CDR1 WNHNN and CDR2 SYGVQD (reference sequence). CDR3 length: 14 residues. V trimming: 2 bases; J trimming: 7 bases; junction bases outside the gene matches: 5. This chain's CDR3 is CASSEGLDWNEQFF. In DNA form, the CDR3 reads TGCGCCAGCAGTGAGGGACTAGATTGGAATGAGCAGTTCTTC.

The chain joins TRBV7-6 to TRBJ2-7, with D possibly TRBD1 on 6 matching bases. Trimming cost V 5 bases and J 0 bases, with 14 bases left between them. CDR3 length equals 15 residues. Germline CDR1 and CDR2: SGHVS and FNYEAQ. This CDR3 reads CASSPRPGDSYEQYF. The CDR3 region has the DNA TGTGCCAGCAGCCCGCGTCCAGGGGACTCCTACGAGCAGTACTTC.

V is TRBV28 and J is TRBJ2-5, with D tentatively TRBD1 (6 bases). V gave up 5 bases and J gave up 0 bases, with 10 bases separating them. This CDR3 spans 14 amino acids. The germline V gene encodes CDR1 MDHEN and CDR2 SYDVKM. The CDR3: CASSPQGNQETQYF. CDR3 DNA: TGTGCCAGCAGTCCACAGGGAAACCAAGAGACCCAGTACTTC. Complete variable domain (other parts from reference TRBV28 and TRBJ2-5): DVKVTQSSRYLVKRTGEKVFLECVQDMDHENMFWYRQDPGLGLRLIYFSYDVKMKEKGDIPEGYSVSREKKERFSLILESASTNQTSMYLCASSPQGNQETQYFGPGTRLLVL.

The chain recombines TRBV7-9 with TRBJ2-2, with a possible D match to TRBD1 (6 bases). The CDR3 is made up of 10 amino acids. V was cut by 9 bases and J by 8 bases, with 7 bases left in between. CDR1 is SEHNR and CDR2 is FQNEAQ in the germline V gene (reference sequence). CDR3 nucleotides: TGTGCCAGGGGGACAGGGGAGCTGTTTTTT. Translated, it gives CARGTGELFF. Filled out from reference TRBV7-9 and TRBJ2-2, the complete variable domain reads DTGVSQNPRHKITKRGQNVTFRCDPISEHNRLYWYRQTLGQGPEFLTYFQNEAQLEKSRLLSDRFSAERPKGSFSTLEIQRTEQGDSAMYLCARGTGELFFGEGSRLTVL.

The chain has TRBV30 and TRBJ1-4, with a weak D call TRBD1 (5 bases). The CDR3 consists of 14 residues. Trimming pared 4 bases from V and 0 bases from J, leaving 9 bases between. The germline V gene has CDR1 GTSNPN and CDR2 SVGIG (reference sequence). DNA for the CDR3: TGTGCCTGGACCCCGACAGCAACTAATGAAAAACTGTTTTTT. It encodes CAWTPTATNEKLFF.

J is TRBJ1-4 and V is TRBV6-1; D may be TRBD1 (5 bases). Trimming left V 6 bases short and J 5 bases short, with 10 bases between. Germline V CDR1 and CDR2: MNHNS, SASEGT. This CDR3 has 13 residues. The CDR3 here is CASSRRGNEKLFF. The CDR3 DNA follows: TGTGCCAGCAGCAGGAGGGGCAATGAAAAACTGTTTTTT.

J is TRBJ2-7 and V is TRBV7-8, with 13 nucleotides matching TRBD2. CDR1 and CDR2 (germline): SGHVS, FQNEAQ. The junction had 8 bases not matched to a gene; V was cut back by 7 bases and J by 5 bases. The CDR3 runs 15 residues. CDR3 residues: CASMRTSGSTNEQYF. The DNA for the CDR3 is TGTGCCAGCATGAGGACTAGCGGGAGCACCAACGAGCAGTACTTC.

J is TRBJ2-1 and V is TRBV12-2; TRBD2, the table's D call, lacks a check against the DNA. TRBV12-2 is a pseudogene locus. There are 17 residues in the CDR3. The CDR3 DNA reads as TGTGCAAGTCGCTTAGATACCGGGACTAGCGTGAACAATGAGCAGTTCTTC. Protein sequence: CASRLDTGTSVNNEQFF.

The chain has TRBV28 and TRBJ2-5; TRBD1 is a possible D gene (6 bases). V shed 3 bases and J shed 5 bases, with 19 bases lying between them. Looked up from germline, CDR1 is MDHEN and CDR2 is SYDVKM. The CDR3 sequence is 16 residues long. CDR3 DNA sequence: TGTGCCAGCAGTTTCAGCCGCATCCTCCAGGGGGAGACCCAGTACTTC. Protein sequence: CASSFSRILQGETQYF.

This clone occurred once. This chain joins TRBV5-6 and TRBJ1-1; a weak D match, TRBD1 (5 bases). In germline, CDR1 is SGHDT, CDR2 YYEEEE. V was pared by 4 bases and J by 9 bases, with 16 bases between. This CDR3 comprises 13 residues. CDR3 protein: CASSLAGGYKAFF. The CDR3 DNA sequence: TGTGCCAGCAGCCTGGCGGGGGGGTACAAAGCTTTCTTT. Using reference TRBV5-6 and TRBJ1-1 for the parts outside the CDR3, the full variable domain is DAGVTQSPTHLIKTRGQQVTLRCSPKSGHDTVSWYQQALGQGPQFIFQYYEEEERQRGNFPDRFSGHQFPNYSSELNVNALLLGDSALYLCASSLAGGYKAFFGQGTRLTVV.

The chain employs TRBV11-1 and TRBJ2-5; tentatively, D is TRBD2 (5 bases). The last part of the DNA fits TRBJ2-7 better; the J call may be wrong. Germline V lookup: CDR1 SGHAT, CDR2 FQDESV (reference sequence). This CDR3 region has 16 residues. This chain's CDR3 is CASSPQLGEGGDEQYF. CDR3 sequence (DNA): TGTGCCAGCAGCCCGCAACTCGGCGAGGGCGGCGACGAGCAGTACTTC.

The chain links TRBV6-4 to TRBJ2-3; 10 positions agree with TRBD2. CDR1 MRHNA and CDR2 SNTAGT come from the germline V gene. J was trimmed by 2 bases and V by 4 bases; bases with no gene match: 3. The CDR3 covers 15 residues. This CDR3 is CASSALAGDTDTQYF. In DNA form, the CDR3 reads TGTGCCAGCAGTGCGCTAGCGGGAGACACAGATACGCAGTATTTT.

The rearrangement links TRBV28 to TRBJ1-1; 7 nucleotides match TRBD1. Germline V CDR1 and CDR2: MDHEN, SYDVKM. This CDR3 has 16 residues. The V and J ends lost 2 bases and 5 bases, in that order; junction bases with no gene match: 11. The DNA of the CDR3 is TGTGCCAGCAGTTTAAGAGTCCCTTCAGGGGGTACTGAAGCTTTCTTT. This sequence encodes CASSLRVPSGGTEAFF.

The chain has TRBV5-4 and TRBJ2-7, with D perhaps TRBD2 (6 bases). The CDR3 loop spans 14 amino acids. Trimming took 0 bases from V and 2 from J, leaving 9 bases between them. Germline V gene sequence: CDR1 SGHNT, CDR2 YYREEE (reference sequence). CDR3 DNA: TGTGCCAGCAGCTTGGAGGCGGGGCCCTACGAGCAGTACTTC. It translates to CASSLEAGPYEQYF.

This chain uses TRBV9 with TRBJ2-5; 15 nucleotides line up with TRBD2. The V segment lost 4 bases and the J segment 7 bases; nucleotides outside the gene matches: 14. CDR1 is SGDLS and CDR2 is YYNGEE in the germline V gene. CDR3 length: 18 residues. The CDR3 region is CASSPSPGTSGRSGTQYF. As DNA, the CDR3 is TGTGCCAGCAGCCCTAGCCCCGGGACTAGCGGGAGGTCGGGGACCCAGTACTTC.

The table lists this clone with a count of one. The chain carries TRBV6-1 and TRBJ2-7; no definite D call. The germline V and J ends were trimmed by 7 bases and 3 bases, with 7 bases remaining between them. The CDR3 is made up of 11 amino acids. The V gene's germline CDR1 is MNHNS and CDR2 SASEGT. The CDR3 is CASMAYYEQYF. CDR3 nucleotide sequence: TGTGCCAGCATGGCATACTACGAGCAGTACTTC.

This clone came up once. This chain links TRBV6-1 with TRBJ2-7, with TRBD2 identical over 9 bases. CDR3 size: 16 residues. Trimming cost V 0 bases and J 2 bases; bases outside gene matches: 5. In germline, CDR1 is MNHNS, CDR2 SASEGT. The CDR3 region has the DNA TGTGCCAGCAGTGAAGCGCTTTTAGCGGGGGCCTACGAGCAGTACTTC. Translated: CASSEALLAGAYEQYF.